The clone carrying this T cell receptor beta chain was seen only once. The CDR3 sequence is 14 residues long. V lost 3 bases and J lost 4, with 12 bases in between. CDR1 and CDR2 from the germline V gene are ENHRY and SYGVKD. The record originates from a study of blood T cell repertoires in COVID-19. Background on the study: Acute-phase and convalescent COVID-19 samples originated in the United States, Italy and Spain.

As handled by the study authors: The assay estimated nucleated cells by amplifying reference gene primers. The protocol was immunoSEQ multiplex PCR, while the TCRdb copy is restricted to in-frame clones and leaves out a portion. Clone size and the V and J calls come from that table; the DNA yielded D and trimming. The sample shows over 60,000 clones, 82% of them seen only once. This chain joins TRBV10-3 and TRBJ1-2; perhaps TRBD1 as D (5 bases). The sequencing sample was made of peripheral blood. This receptor was taken from a human donor in a cohort sampled during active COVID-19. This chain's CDR3 is CAISDPRALYGYTF. The CDR3 DNA reads TGTGCCATCAGTGACCCCAGGGCCCTCTATGGCTACACCTTC.